The next 7 T cell receptor beta chains were all read from a single sample in a study of cytomegalovirus exposure and HLA in healthy donors. PCR was performed using 60 Vbeta and 13 Jbeta primers. Generated by immunoSEQ multiplex PCR, the TCRdb table keeps only in-frame clones and is missing some. The repertoire has just over 85,000 clones, 76% of them found once; the top ten carry 3% to 3.5%. Sequencing was performed on PBMCs. All receptors derive from a man in his forties in good health and CMV-seronegative.

The rearrangement uses TRBV5-6 and TRBJ2-1; a possible D gene is TRBD1 (7 bases). Between the trimmed V and J ends, which lost 0 bases and 6 bases, there was a span of 13 bases. CDR3 length equals 15 residues. Germline V gives CDR1 SGHDT, CDR2 YYEEEE. This CDR3 reads CASSLGAGGGNEQFF. CDR3 bases: TGTGCCAGCAGCTTGGGGGCAGGGGGAGGCAATGAGCAGTTCTTC.

The CDR3 reads CASSSTGGGNQPQHF. For the CDR3, the DNA is TGTGCCAGCAGCAGTACAGGGGGGGGCAATCAGCCCCAGCATTTT. The V gene is TRBV5-8, the J gene TRBJ1-5; 8 bases agree with TRBD1. The CDR3 covers 15 residues. V gave up 4 bases and J gave up 2 bases; unmatched junction bases: 5. Looked up from germline, CDR1 is SGHTS and CDR2 is YDEGEE.

This chain uses TRBV11-2 with TRBJ2-7, with TRBD1 matching over 8 bases. The CDR3 covers 13 residues. Germline trimming cut 3 bases from V and 6 bases from J; bases unmatched to any gene: 4. Germline V gene sequence: CDR1 SGHAT, CDR2 FQNNGV. The CDR3 nucleotides are TGTGCCAGCAGCTTTGGACAGGGCTGCGAGCAGTACTTC. Its protein is CASSFGQGCEQYF.

V gene TRBV2 combines with J gene TRBJ2-7; TRBD1 is a possible D gene (6 bases). The CDR3 has 13 residues. Germline CDR1 is SNHLY and CDR2 is FYNNEI. The V and J ends lost 8 bases and 0 bases respectively, with 11 bases between them. CDR3 protein: CASFGQSSYEQYF. Here the CDR3 DNA reads TGTGCCAGCTTTGGACAGTCCTCCTACGAGCAGTACTTC.

The DNA of the CDR3 is TGTGCCAGCAGCCAGAAACTTTCTAGCGGGGGGACTAGCACAGATACGCAGTATTTT. This gives the protein CASSQKLSSGGTSTDTQYF. The rearrangement joins TRBV4-2 to TRBJ2-3, with 11 positions matching TRBD2. Trimming cost V 3 bases and J 0 bases; bases outside gene matches: 11. Germline V gene lookup returns CDR1 LGHNA and CDR2 YNFKEQ. The CDR3 has 19 residues.

V usage is TRBV7-9 and J usage is TRBJ2-5; no reliable D call. Trimming took off 2 bases at V and 0 bases at J, with 7 bases between the two ends. The germline gives CDR1 SEHNR, CDR2 FQNEAQ (reference sequence). This CDR3 has 14 residues. As DNA, the CDR3 is TGTGCCAGCAGCTTAATTCTTCACCAAGAGACCCAGTACTTC. Translating gives CASSLILHQETQYF.

The genes are TRBV6-1 and TRBJ1-4; 8 bases map to TRBD1. CDR1 MNHNS and CDR2 SASEGT come from the germline V gene. The CDR3 has 14 amino acids. V lost 10 bases to trimming and J lost 7 bases; unmatched junction nucleotides: 11. CDR3 in DNA: TGTGCCACCGCAGGGGGCGCGAAGGTTGAAAAACTGTTTTTT. This gives the protein CATAGGAKVEKLFF.